The 16 T cell receptor beta chains below come from one sample, sequenced in a study of Graves' ophthalmopathy and Graves' hyperthyroidism. The sequenced template was RNA, covering the TCR beta CDR3 region. After a first-round RT-PCR with HTBI primers, a second-round multiplex PCR was run. One entry per CDR3 protein results from TCRdb running MiXCR on the multiplex PCR reads. This table holds under 400,000 distinct CDR3 sequences, 17% found once. The sequenced sample consisted of peripheral blood. The receptors originated from an adult man with Graves' ophthalmopathy.

There are many counts of this clonotype. This rearrangement joins TRBV12-3 or TRBV12-4 to TRBJ2-2; TRBD2 matches at 15 bases. The CDR3 extends over 15 amino acids. Losses at the gene ends were 7 bases for V and 6 bases for J; bases not matched to a gene: 3. CDR3 amino acids: CASTRTSGRAGELFF. The CDR3 DNA follows: TGTGCCAGCACCAGGACTAGCGGGAGGGCCGGGGAGCTGTTTTTT.

This clonotype was seen repeatedly, ten times or more. The chain has TRBV18 and TRBJ2-2; possible D gene TRBD1, 5 bases. Trimming cost V 3 bases and J 7 bases, with 9 bases left between them. Per germline, CDR1 KGHSH and CDR2 LQKENI. CDR3 length: 13 amino acids. The CDR3, as DNA: TGTGCCAGCTCACCCTCTGACAGCGGGGAGCTGTTTTTT. Protein: CASSPSDSGELFF.

Ten or more counts support this clonotype. The V call is TRBV5-5, the J call TRBJ2-7, with D unclear. With 4 bases removed from V and 5 bases from J, the gap between germline ends came to 7 bases. CDR1 is SGHKS and CDR2 is YYEKEE in the germline V gene (reference sequence). The CDR3 totals 11 residues. CDR3 nucleotide sequence: TGTGCCAGCAGCAATCTAAACGAGCAGTACTTC. This codes for CASSNLNEQYF.

The V gene is TRBV6-1, the J gene TRBJ2-2; TRBD2 matches 10 bases. From germline, CDR1 is MNHNS and CDR2 SASEGT. J lost 9 bases, V lost 6 bases, and 16 bases had no gene match. The CDR3 loop spans 17 amino acids. CDR3 loop: CASRLKAAGTSVRELFF. Written as DNA, the CDR3 is TGTGCCAGCAGGCTTAAAGCCGCCGGGACTAGCGTGCGGGAGCTGTTTTTT.

CDR3 sequence reads: CASSFEWTGGLSPLHF. CDR3 bases: TGTGCCAGCAGCTTCGAATGGACGGGGGGACTTTCACCCCTCCACTTT. V gene TRBV13 combines with J gene TRBJ1-6; D is possibly TRBD1 (5 bases). Trimming shortened V by 3 bases and J by 9 bases, and 18 bases separated the two germline ends. The CDR3 extends over 16 amino acids. The V gene's germline CDR1 is PRHDT and CDR2 FYEKMQ (reference sequence).

The rearrangement uses TRBV27 and TRBJ2-5; D is tentatively TRBD1 or TRBD2 (7 bases each). Trimming left V 7 bases short and J 5 bases short, with 17 bases between. Germline CDR1 MNHEY, CDR2 SMNVEV (reference sequence). This CDR3 is 14 amino acids long. In DNA, the CDR3 is TGTGCCAGCATGGGAGGGGGCAATGACGAGACCCAGTACTTC. Encoded protein: CASMGGGNDETQYF.

At least ten counts were recorded for this clonotype. This chain links TRBV28 with TRBJ2-7, with TRBD1 identical over 9 bases. The CDR3 extends over 15 amino acids. The V gene's germline CDR1 is MDHEN and CDR2 SYDVKM. Trimming cost V 0 bases and J 2 bases; bases outside gene matches: 2. The CDR3 spells CASSLWDRGTYEQYF. The DNA for the CDR3 is TGTGCCAGCAGTTTATGGGACAGGGGAACCTACGAGCAGTACTTC.

Turning to this clonotype: Germline is not matched at one junction end, which may reflect a read error. The chain combines TRBV6-2 or TRBV6-3 with TRBJ2-5; tentative D call: TRBD2 (5 bases). The germline gives CDR1 MNHEY, CDR2 SVGEGT. This CDR3 has 13 amino acids. CDR3 in amino acids: CARRPWVGETQYF. CDR3 DNA: TGTGCCAGGAGACCGTGGGTCGGGGAGACTCAGTACTTC.

This clonotype was counted at least ten times. This sequence joins TRBV6-1 and TRBJ1-6; the D gene is possibly TRBD1 (6 bases). With 3 bases removed from V and 6 bases from J, the gap between germline ends came to 12 bases. The CDR3 is 15 amino acids. Germline CDR1 and CDR2: MNHNS and SASEGT. The CDR3 nucleotides read TGTGCCAGCAGTGACCAGGGGAGGGGTAATTCACCCCTCCACTTT. Amino acids: CASSDQGRGNSPLHF.

This clonotype was counted many times. The V call is TRBV29-1, the J call TRBJ2-4; tentatively, D is TRBD2 (5 bases). This CDR3 contains 11 residues. The V end lost 3 bases, the J end lost 8 bases, and 8 bases lay between the germline ends. Germline V lookup: CDR1 SQVTM, CDR2 ANQGSEA. CDR3 protein: CSVETGDIQYF. In nucleotides, the CDR3 is TGCAGCGTTGAGACCGGGGACATTCAGTACTTC. Full variable domain (remainder filled in from reference TRBV29-1 and TRBJ2-4): SAVISQKPSRDICQRGTSLTIQCQVDSQVTMMFWYRQQPGQSLTLIATANQGSEATYESGFVIDKFPISRPNLTFSTLTVSNMSPEDSSIYLCSVETGDIQYFGAGTRLSVL.

This clonotype was counted many times. The rearrangement joins TRBV5-6 to TRBJ2-7; 9 bases are shared with TRBD1. Unmatched junction bases numbered 20, after V lost 7 bases and J lost 3 bases. Germline assignment: CDR1 SGHDT and CDR2 YYEEEE. This CDR3 is built from 18 residues. In DNA, the CDR3 is TGTGCCAGCGGCCCGGGCTCACAGGGGGCCGGACCCGTCTACGAGCAGTACTTC. Amino acids: CASGPGSQGAGPVYEQYF. Variable domain in full (rest from reference TRBV5-6 and TRBJ2-7): DAGVTQSPTHLIKTRGQQVTLRCSPKSGHDTVSWYQQALGQGPQFIFQYYEEEERQRGNFPDRFSGHQFPNYSSELNVNALLLGDSALYLCASGPGSQGAGPVYEQYFGPGTRLTVT.

This clonotype has a count of ten or more. This chain connects TRBV19 to TRBJ1-1, with no clear D. The CDR3 runs to 12 residues. The germline CDR1 and CDR2 sequences are LNHDA and SQIVND (reference sequence). V was trimmed by 7 bases and J by 5 bases, leaving 11 bases between them. Here the CDR3 DNA reads TGTGCCAGTACGAACAGCAGAACTGAAGCTTTCTTT. Its translation is CASTNSRTEAFF.

The table lists this clonotype with many counts. This chain links TRBV20-1 with TRBJ2-5, with D perhaps TRBD1 or TRBD2 (5 bases each). The CDR3 spans 13 residues. V lost 0 bases and J 5 bases, leaving 10 bases between the germline ends. The germline CDR1 and CDR2 sequences are DFQATT and SNEGSKA (reference sequence). CDR3 loop: CSARDGTGETQYF. In nucleotides, the CDR3 is TGCAGTGCTAGAGACGGGACCGGGGAGACCCAGTACTTC.

This clonotype has a single count. V and J are TRBV19 and TRBJ2-7; the D gene is possibly TRBD2 (5 bases). Per the germline V gene, CDR1 is LNHDA and CDR2 is SQIVND (reference sequence). The CDR3 length is 14 residues. The ends were cut back, 3 bases at V and 2 bases at J, with 11 bases in the middle. In nucleotides, the CDR3 is TGTGCCAGTAGTATCACGGGGTCCACCTACGAGCAGTACTTC. Encoded protein: CASSITGSTYEQYF.

Many counts were recorded for this clonotype. The chain joins TRBV6-2 or TRBV6-3 to TRBJ2-7; D is unclear. V was trimmed by 2 bases and J by 3 bases, leaving 17 bases between them. Germline lookup yields CDR1 MNHEY and CDR2 SVGEGT. The CDR3 has 16 residues. This CDR3 is CASSYAFAGSSYEQYF. Here the CDR3 DNA reads TGTGCCAGCAGTTACGCGTTCGCTGGTTCCAGCTACGAGCAGTACTTC.

There are many counts of this clonotype. At one of its ends the junction is not consistent with the germline gene, which may arise from a read error. The V call is TRBV6-1, the J call TRBJ2-7, with 7 nucleotides matching TRBD1. CDR1 and CDR2 (germline): MNHNS, SASEGT. The CDR3 is 14 amino acids. As DNA, the CDR3 is TGTGCCAGCAGGGAAGCAGGGGGCTCCTACGAGCAGTACTTC. This translates into CASREAGGSYEQYF.